The 20 T cell receptor beta chains below come from one sample, sequenced in a study of T cells in tuberculosis. Produced via immunoSEQ multiplex PCR; TCRdb's table is partial and in-frame only. The sample carries some 31,000 clones, 86% recorded once. Time point given: new active TB diagnosis, blood taken before or within 7 days of starting treatment. The sequenced sample was PBMCs, obtained at tuberculosis diagnosis. The receptors originated from an adult with tuberculosis.

The chain uses TRBV7-9 and TRBJ2-7; 11 bases line up with TRBD2. The CDR3 length is 18 residues. CDR1 and CDR2 from the germline V gene are SEHNR and FQNEAQ (reference sequence). Trimming at V came to 5 bases and at J to 0 bases, leaving 12 bases not matched to a gene. CDR3 in DNA: TGTGCCAGCAGCGGAACCAGCCTAGCGGGAGGTCTCTCCTACGAGCAGTACTTC. It is translated as CASSGTSLAGGLSYEQYF.

This clone was observed a few times. The chain joins TRBV4-1 to TRBJ2-5, with TRBD1 matching over 8 bases. This CDR3 is built from 13 residues. V shed 4 bases and J 3 bases; nucleotides not matched to a gene: 1. Germline V lookup: CDR1 MGHRA, CDR2 YSYEKL. In DNA, the CDR3 is TGCGCCAGCAGCCTGGACAGGGAAGAGACCCAGTACTTC. This sequence encodes CASSLDREETQYF.

The gene calls are TRBV6-5 and TRBJ2-5; tentative D call: TRBD2 (5 bases). Trimming took off 1 base at V and 1 base at J, with 13 bases between the two ends. Germline V gene sequence: CDR1 MNHEY, CDR2 SVGAGI. This CDR3 region has 16 residues. In nucleotides, the CDR3 is TGTGCCAGCAGTTACTTGGGAGCAGCCTTCCAAGAGACCCAGTACTTC. Its translation: CASSYLGAAFQETQYF.

This clone is medium-sized by share. The gene calls are TRBV27 and TRBJ2-7; 14 bases agree with TRBD2. This CDR3 contains 19 residues. The germline gives CDR1 MNHEY, CDR2 SMNVEV (reference sequence). V was clipped by 3 bases and J by 0 bases; unmatched bases: 10. The CDR3 nucleotides read TGTGCCAGCAGTTTTTCCGGACTAGCGGGAGGAGGGGGCTCCTACGAGCAGTACTTC. Encoded protein: CASSFSGLAGGGGSYEQYF.

The genes are TRBV10-1 and TRBJ2-5; a weak D match, TRBD2 (5 bases). The CDR3 consists of 15 residues. V was clipped by 3 bases and J by 2 bases, with 13 bases between them. CDR1 is WNHNN and CDR2 is SYGVQD in the germline V gene (reference sequence). CDR3 in DNA: TGCGCCAGCAGTGACCCCCGACGGGGACAAGAGACCCAGTACTTC. Residues: CASSDPRRGQETQYF.

The J gene is TRBJ2-3, the V gene TRBV4-1; 10 bases fit TRBD2. This CDR3 is 16 amino acids long. Germline V CDR1 and CDR2: MGHRA, YSYEKL. The J segment lost 5 bases and the V segment lost 4 bases, leaving 9 bases of the junction unmatched. The CDR3: CASSRKRGGQQDTQYF. Here the CDR3 DNA reads TGCGCCAGCAGCCGAAAGCGGGGGGGGCAGCAAGATACGCAGTATTTT.

The rearrangement uses TRBV6-1 and TRBJ2-2; D is unclear. CDR3 size: 15 residues. Trimming took 7 bases from V and 4 from J, leaving 16 bases between them. The germline V gene has CDR1 MNHNS and CDR2 SASEGT. CDR3 in amino acids: CASKVGLDITGELFF. In nucleotides, the CDR3 is TGTGCCAGCAAAGTGGGCTTGGATATCACCGGGGAGCTGTTTTTT.

This chain joins TRBV7-2 and TRBJ2-7, with 7 bases lining up with TRBD2. Germline loops: CDR1 SGHTA, CDR2 FQGNSA. Germline trimming cut 7 bases from V and 4 bases from J; bases unmatched to any gene: 13. The CDR3 length is 15 residues. CDR3 DNA: TGTGCCAGCACCCACCCCGGGGGAGCGGGATACGAGCAGTACTTC. Translating gives CASTHPGGAGYEQYF.

The rearrangement uses TRBV6-6 and TRBJ1-2; 7 bases match TRBD1. V trimming: 7 bases; J trimming: 8 bases; junction bases outside the gene matches: 7. The CDR3 covers 12 residues. Germline V gives CDR1 MNHNY, CDR2 SVGAGI (reference sequence). This CDR3 is CASTDRVGGYTF. The CDR3 bases are TGTGCCAGCACCGACAGGGTTGGGGGCTACACCTTC.

The gene calls are TRBV27 and TRBJ1-4; the match to TRBD1 covers 7 bases. V shed 4 bases, J shed 7 bases, and the junction held 6 bases outside the gene matches. This CDR3 is 14 amino acids long. Germline V gene data show CDR1 as MNHEY and CDR2 as SMNVEV (reference sequence). CDR3 nucleotides: TGTGCCAGCAGTTGGGCAGGGGGTGGTGAAAAACTGTTTTTT. This encodes CASSWAGGGEKLFF.

The gene calls are TRBV27 and TRBJ1-2; D is undetermined. CDR1 is MNHEY and CDR2 is SMNVEV in the germline V gene (reference sequence). The CDR3 is 13 amino acids. Deletions cut 3 bases from V and 4 bases from J, with 9 bases between. The CDR3 loop is CASSFGVGYGYTF. In DNA, the CDR3 is TGTGCCAGCAGTTTCGGGGTGGGCTATGGCTACACCTTC.

This sequence joins TRBV5-1 and TRBJ2-4, with a tentative D call TRBD2 (6 bases). With 0 bases removed from V and 5 bases from J, the gap between germline ends came to 15 bases. The CDR3 length is 16 residues. Germline V lookup: CDR1 SGHRS, CDR2 YFSETQ. CDR3 sequence: CASSLVGGAVQNIQYF. CDR3 nucleotides: TGCGCCAGCAGCTTGGTTGGCGGGGCAGTACAAAACATTCAGTACTTC.

This clone was seen only once. The genes are TRBV5-1 and TRBJ2-2; D is unresolved. Trimming pared 0 bases from V and 3 bases from J, leaving 9 bases between. The CDR3 length is 15 residues. Looked up from germline, CDR1 is SGHRS and CDR2 is YFSETQ. CDR3 bases: TGCGCCAGCAGCTTGGGGAGTTTTGACACCGGGGAGCTGTTTTTT. The encoded protein is CASSLGSFDTGELFF.

The chain has TRBV19 and TRBJ2-5; D call uncertain. Germline lookup yields CDR1 LNHDA and CDR2 SQIVND (reference sequence). Trimming removed 6 bases from V and 4 bases from J, with 6 bases in between. The CDR3 totals 11 residues. The CDR3 DNA is TGTGCCAGTAGAGTCGGAGAGACCCAGTACTTC. Translated: CASRVGETQYF.

The count of this clone is one. The rearrangement links TRBV2 to TRBJ1-5, with D tentatively TRBD1 (5 bases). The V end lost 2 bases, the J end lost 3 bases, and 14 bases lay between the germline ends. Per the germline V gene, CDR1 is SNHLY and CDR2 is FYNNEI. This CDR3 is built from 16 residues. CDR3 DNA: TGTGCCAGCAGTGAATCTGGTACCAGGGCCAATCAGCCCCAGCATTTT. Amino acid sequence: CASSESGTRANQPQHF.

The genes are TRBV19 and TRBJ1-5, with D possibly being TRBD1 (6 bases). This CDR3 spans 14 amino acids. Trimming took off 5 bases at V and 7 bases at J, with 15 bases between the two ends. The germline gives CDR1 LNHDA, CDR2 SQIVND (reference sequence). In DNA, the CDR3 is TGTGCCAGTAGTCTCTCTCAGGGGATCCAGCCCCAGCATTTT. Amino acid sequence: CASSLSQGIQPQHF.

V and J are TRBV2 and TRBJ2-4; D is possibly TRBD1 (5 bases). V was cut by 8 bases and J by 6 bases, with 8 bases left in between. Germline CDR1 SNHLY, CDR2 FYNNEI. The CDR3 loop spans 11 amino acids. The CDR3 spells CASSRVNIQYF. The CDR3 nucleotides read TGTGCCAGCTCCAGGGTAAACATTCAGTACTTC.

In its sample, this clone is medium-sized (0.01 to 0.1%). The genes are TRBV18 and TRBJ2-4; D not resolved. This CDR3 comprises 13 residues. Germline values: CDR1 KGHSH, CDR2 LQKENI. V dropped 5 bases and J dropped 5 bases, with 10 bases sitting between them. CDR3 amino acids: CASSGQNENIQYF. For the CDR3, the DNA is TGTGCCAGCTCAGGCCAAAACGAAAACATTCAGTACTTC.

The V call is TRBV2, the J call TRBJ1-2; the D is unclear. Trimming cost V 10 bases and J 0 bases, with 9 bases left between them. This CDR3 has 12 amino acids. Germline CDR1 and CDR2: SNHLY and FYNNEI. The CDR3, as DNA: TGTGCCAAGGAGGGCTCTAACTATGGCTACACCTTC. Encoded protein: CAKEGSNYGYTF.

There are a few counts of this clone. The chain employs TRBV18 and TRBJ1-2; 11 positions match TRBD1. After removal of 3 bases from V and 0 bases from J, the junction contained 6 bases not matched to a gene. The germline V gene has CDR1 KGHSH and CDR2 LQKENI. The CDR3 has 17 residues. The CDR3 DNA reads as TGTGCCAGCTCACCCGGGACAGGGGGTAACTCTAACTATGGCTACACCTTC. Translated, it gives CASSPGTGGNSNYGYTF.